This T cell receptor (beta chain) appears in the sequencing data of a study of T cell responses to AZD1222 COVID-19 vaccine. Whole-study findings and limits: Clonal diversity was possibly underestimated, and the donors were mostly white British, with more females. Spike-specific TCR breadth and depth grew following two AZD1222 doses. CD4 TCRs associated with vaccination spanned spike, dominating at 160-218 and 743-854.

On this clone: Its antigen is not known.

Method: immunoSEQ multiplex PCR; TCRdb's copy keeps in-frame clones and lacks some. The sample includes 150,000 or so clones, about nine tenths of them seen just once. This CDR3 contains 16 residues. With 1 base clipped from V and 5 bases from J, the junction kept 8 bases outside the gene matches. The germline V gene encodes CDR1 KGHSH and CDR2 LQKENI. The sample in question was peripheral blood, obtained on day 0 of AZD1222 vaccination. The chain is built from TRBV18 and TRBJ2-3, with TRBD1 identical over 8 bases. This TCR was recovered from an adult in good health. CDR3 loop: CASSPLGTGSGDTQYF. DNA of the CDR3: TGTGCCAGCTCACCACTCGGGACAGGATCGGGAGATACGCAGTATTTT.